This T cell receptor beta chain comes out of a study of blood T cell repertoires in COVID-19. Study context: Sample material is recorded as cDNA or gDNA derived from T cells, B-cell-depleted T cells, or PBMCs.

The germline CDR1 and CDR2 sequences are LNHDA and SQIVND (reference sequence). Losses at the gene ends were 10 bases for V and 4 bases for J; bases not matched to a gene: 13. The length of the CDR3 is 15 residues. TCRdb's copy holds only in-frame clones and misses some; the assay was immunoSEQ multiplex PCR. Among over 90,000 clones listed, approximately 89% were seen once. The chain links TRBV19 to TRBJ2-7, with 10 positions matching TRBD1. Sequencing was performed on peripheral blood. The clonotype originates from a woman aged 80 or older in a cohort sampled during active COVID-19. The CDR3 coding sequence is TGTGCCACCATGCGGGGACAGGGGCACCCATACGAGCAGTACTTC. Its translation is CATMRGQGHPYEQYF.